This TCR beta chain was found in a study of blood T cell repertoires in COVID-19. Looking at the study overall: The study drew acute and convalescent COVID-19 samples from the United States, Italy and Spain. T cells, B-cell-depleted T cells, or PBMCs supplied cDNA or gDNA.

Trimming removed 1 base from V and 4 bases from J, with 19 bases in between. CDR1 and CDR2 (germline): SGHTA, FQGNSA. The CDR3 spans 17 residues. Produced via immunoSEQ multiplex PCR; TCRdb's table is partial and in-frame only. In the table there are roughly 41,000 clones, more than 70% of which are singletons. Sequencing was done on a sample of peripheral blood. This TCR was sampled from a man in his fifties or sixties with active COVID-19. This chain joins TRBV7-2 and TRBJ2-5; perhaps TRBD1 as D (6 bases). The CDR3 coding sequence is TGTGCCAGCAGCTTAGGGAACTTTAGGGGGTTTACAGAGACCCAGTACTTC. It yields the protein CASSLGNFRGFTETQYF.